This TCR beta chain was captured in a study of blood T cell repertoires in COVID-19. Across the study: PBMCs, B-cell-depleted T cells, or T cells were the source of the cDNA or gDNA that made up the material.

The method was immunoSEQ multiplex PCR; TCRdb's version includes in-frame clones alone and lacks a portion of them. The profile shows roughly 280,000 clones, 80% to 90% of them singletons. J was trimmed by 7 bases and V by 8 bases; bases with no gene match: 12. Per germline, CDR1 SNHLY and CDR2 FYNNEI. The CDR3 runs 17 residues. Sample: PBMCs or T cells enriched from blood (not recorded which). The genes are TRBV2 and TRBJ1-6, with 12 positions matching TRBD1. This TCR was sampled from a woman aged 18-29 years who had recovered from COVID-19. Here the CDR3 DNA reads TGTGCCAGCGGAACCTACCCGGGACAGGGGGCAAATTCACCCCTCCACTTT. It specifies CASGTYPGQGANSPLHF.